This T cell receptor (beta chain) was recorded in a study of CD8+CD57+ T cells in acquired aplastic anemia. About the study: When averaged, DNA from sorted CD4+ and CD8+ cells came to approximately 3.2 ug.

TCR beta VDJ combinations and CDR3 sequences were profiled from genomic DNA. One entry per CDR3 protein results from TCRdb running MiXCR on the reads. The data show 100,000 to 150,000 distinct CDR3 sequences, under 65% seen once. This clonotype was seen repeatedly, ten times or more. Patients selected for sequencing had displayed CD8+CD57+ cell expansion by flow cytometry. Patients had not yet gotten any therapy when their blood was taken for sampling. The sequence was collected from a human donor with aplastic anemia. Material for sequencing was sorted CD4+, CD8+, or CD8+CD57+ T cells (not recorded which) from PBMCs.

This CDR3 is CASSLGQGALTEAFF. The CDR3 DNA reads TGTGCCAGCAGCTTGGGACAGGGGGCGCTCACTGAAGCTTTCTTT. The chain couples TRBV5-6 to TRBJ1-1; TRBD1 matches 10 bases. Germline loops: CDR1 SGHDT, CDR2 YYEEEE. V shed 0 bases and J 4 bases; nucleotides not matched to a gene: 3. The CDR3 loop spans 15 amino acids.